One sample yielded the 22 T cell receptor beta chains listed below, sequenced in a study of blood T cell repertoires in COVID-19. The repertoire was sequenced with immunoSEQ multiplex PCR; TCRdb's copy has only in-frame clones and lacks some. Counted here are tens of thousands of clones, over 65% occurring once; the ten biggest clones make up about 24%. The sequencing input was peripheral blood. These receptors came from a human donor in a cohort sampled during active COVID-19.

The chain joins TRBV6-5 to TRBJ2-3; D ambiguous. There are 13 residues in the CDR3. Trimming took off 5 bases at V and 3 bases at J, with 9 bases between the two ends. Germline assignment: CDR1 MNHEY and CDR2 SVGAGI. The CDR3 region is CASSTHLTDTQYF. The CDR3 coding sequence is TGTGCCAGCAGTACACATTTAACAGATACGCAGTATTTT.

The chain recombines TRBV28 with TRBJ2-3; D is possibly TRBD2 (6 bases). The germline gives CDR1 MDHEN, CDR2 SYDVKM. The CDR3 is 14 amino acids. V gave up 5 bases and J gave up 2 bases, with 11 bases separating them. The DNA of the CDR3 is TGTGCCAGCAGTGCTCCGGGAGCCACAGATACGCAGTATTTT. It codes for CASSAPGATDTQYF.

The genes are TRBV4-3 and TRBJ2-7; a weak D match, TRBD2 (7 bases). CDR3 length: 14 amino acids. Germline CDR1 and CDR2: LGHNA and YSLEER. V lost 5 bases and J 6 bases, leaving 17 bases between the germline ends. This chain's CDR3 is CASSTRLGGREQYF. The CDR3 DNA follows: TGCGCCAGCAGCACCCGCCTGGGGGGGCGCGAGCAGTACTTC.

CDR3 amino acids: CASIKTSGVLGFF. CDR3 in DNA: TGTGCCAGCATCAAAACTAGTGGGGTTTTAGGATTCTTC. V is TRBV28 and J is TRBJ2-1; weak D call: TRBD2 (5 bases). Per the germline V gene, CDR1 is MDHEN and CDR2 is SYDVKM. V was clipped by 7 bases and J by 16 bases, with 23 bases between them. This CDR3 comprises 13 residues. Complete variable domain (other parts from reference TRBV28 and TRBJ2-1): DVKVTQSSRYLVKRTGEKVFLECVQDMDHENMFWYRQDPGLGLRLIYFSYDVKMKEKGDIPEGYSVSREKKERFSLILESASTNQTSMYLCASIKTSGVLGFFGPGTRLTVL.

CDR3 region: CASSLVPRGGYGYTF. The CDR3 coding sequence is TGTGCCAGCAGCTTGGTTCCCAGGGGCGGCTATGGCTACACCTTC. This chain connects TRBV5-5 to TRBJ1-2; D is possibly TRBD1 (6 bases). Trimming removed 0 bases from V and 4 bases from J, with 13 bases in between. The germline CDR1 and CDR2 sequences are SGHKS and YYEKEE (reference sequence). This CDR3 contains 15 residues.

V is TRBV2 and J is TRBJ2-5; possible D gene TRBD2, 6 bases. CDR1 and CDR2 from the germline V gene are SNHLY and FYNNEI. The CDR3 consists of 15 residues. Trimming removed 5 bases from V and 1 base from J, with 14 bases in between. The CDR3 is CASSSLRGTQETQYF. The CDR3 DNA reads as TGTGCCAGCAGTAGTCTGCGGGGCACCCAAGAGACCCAGTACTTC.

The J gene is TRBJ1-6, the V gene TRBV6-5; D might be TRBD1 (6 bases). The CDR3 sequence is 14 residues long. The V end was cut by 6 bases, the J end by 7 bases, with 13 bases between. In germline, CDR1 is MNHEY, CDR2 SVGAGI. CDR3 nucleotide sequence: TGTGCCAGCAGGGCACAGGGTCTGAATTCACCCCTCCACTTT. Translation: CASRAQGLNSPLHF.

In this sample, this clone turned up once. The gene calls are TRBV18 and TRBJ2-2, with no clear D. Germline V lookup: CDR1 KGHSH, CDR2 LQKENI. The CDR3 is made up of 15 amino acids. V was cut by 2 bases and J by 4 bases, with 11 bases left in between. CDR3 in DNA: TGTGCCAGCTCACCATCAGTCCTTGGCACCGGGGAGCTGTTTTTT. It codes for CASSPSVLGTGELFF.

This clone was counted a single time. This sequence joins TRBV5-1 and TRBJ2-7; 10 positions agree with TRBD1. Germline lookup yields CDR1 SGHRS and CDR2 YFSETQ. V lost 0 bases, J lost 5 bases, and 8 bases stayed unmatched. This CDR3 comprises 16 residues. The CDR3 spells CASSLGRGQGSHEQYF. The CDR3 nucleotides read TGCGCCAGCAGCTTGGGGCGGGGACAGGGGTCCCACGAGCAGTACTTC.

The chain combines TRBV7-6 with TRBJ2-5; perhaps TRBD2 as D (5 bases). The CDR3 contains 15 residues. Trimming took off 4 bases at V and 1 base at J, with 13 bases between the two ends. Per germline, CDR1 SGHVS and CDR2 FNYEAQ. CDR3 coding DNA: TGTGCCAGCAGCTCCAATACGGGGTTCCAAGAGACCCAGTACTTC. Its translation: CASSSNTGFQETQYF.

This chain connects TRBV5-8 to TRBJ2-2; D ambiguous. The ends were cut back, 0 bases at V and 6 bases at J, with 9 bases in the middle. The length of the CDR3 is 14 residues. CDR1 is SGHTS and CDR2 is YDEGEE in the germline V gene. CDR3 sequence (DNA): TGTGCCAGCAGCTTGGGCGGTTGGGCCGGGGAGCTGTTTTTT. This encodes CASSLGGWAGELFF.

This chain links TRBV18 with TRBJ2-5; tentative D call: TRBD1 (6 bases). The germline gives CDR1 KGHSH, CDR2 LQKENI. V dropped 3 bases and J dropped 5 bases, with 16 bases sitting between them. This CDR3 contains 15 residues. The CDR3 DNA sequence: TGTGCCAGCTCACCTGGTGCAAACCAGGGGGAGACCCAGTACTTC. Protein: CASSPGANQGETQYF.

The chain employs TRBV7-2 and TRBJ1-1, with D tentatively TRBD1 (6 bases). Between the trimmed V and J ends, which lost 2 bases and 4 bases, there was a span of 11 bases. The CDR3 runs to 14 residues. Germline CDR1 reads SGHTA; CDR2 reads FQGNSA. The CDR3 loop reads CASSLYARGTEAFF. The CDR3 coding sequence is TGTGCCAGCAGCTTATACGCCAGGGGCACTGAAGCTTTCTTT.

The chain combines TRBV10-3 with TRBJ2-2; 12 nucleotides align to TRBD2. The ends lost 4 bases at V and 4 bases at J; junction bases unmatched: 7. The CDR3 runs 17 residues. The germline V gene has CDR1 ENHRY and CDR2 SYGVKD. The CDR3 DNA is TGTGCCATCAGTGGAGCTAGCGGGGGGGGACTCACCGGGGAGCTGTTTTTT. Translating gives CAISGASGGGLTGELFF.

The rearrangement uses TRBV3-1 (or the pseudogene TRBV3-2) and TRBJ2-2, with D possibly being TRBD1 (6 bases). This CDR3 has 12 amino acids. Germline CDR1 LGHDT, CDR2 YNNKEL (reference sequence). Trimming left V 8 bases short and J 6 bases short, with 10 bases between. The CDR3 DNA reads TGTGCCAGCCGCCCAGGGGCCGGGGAGCTGTTTTTT. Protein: CASRPGAGELFF.

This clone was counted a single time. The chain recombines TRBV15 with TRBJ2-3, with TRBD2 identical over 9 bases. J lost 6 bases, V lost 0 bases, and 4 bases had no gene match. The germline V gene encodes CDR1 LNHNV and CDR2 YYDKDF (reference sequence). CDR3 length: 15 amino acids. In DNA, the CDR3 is TGTGCCACCAGCAGAGATAGCGGGAGAAGGGATACGCAGTATTTT. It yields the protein CATSRDSGRRDTQYF.

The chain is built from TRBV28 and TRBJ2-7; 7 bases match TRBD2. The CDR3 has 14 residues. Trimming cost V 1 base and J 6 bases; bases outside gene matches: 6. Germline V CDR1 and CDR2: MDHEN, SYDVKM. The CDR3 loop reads CASSLFGGSREQYF. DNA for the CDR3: TGTGCCAGCAGTTTATTCGGCGGGAGTCGCGAGCAGTACTTC.

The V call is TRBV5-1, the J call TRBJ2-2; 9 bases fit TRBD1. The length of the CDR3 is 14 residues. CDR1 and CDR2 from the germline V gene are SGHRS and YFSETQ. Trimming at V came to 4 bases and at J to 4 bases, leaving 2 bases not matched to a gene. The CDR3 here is CASSPGQGTGELFF. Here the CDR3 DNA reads TGCGCCAGCAGCCCGGGACAGGGCACCGGGGAGCTGTTTTTT. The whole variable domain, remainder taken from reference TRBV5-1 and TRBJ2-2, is KAGVTQTPRYLIKTRGQQVTLSCSPISGHRSVSWYQQTPGQGLQFLFEYFSETQRNKGNFPGRFSGRQFSNSRSEMNVSTLELGDSALYLCASSPGQGTGELFFGEGSRLTVL.

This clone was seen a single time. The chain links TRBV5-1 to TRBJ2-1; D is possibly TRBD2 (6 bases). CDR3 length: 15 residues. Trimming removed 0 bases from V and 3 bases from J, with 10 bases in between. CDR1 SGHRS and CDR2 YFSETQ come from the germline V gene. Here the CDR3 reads CASSLAGEIYNEQFF. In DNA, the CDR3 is TGCGCCAGCAGCTTGGCGGGAGAGATCTACAATGAGCAGTTCTTC.

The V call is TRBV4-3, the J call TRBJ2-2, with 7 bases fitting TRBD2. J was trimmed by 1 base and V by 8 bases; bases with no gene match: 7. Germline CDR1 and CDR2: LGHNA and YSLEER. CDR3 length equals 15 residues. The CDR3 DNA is TGCGCCAGCGGGACGGGGGGTATGAACACCGGGGAGCTGTTTTTT. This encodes CASGTGGMNTGELFF.

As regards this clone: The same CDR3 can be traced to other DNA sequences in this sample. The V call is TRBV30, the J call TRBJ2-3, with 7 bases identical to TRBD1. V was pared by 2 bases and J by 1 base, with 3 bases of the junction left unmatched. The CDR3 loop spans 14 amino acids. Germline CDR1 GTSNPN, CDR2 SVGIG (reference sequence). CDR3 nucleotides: TGTGCCTGGAGTAGGCAGGGGGGCACAGATACGCAGTATTTT. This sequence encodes CAWSRQGGTDTQYF.

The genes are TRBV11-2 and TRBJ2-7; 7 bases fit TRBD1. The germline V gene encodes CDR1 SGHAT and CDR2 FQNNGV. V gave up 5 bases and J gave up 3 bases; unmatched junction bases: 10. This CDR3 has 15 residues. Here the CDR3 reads CASSANRAGGYEQYF. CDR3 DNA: TGTGCCAGCAGCGCTAATCGGGCAGGGGGCTACGAGCAGTACTTC.